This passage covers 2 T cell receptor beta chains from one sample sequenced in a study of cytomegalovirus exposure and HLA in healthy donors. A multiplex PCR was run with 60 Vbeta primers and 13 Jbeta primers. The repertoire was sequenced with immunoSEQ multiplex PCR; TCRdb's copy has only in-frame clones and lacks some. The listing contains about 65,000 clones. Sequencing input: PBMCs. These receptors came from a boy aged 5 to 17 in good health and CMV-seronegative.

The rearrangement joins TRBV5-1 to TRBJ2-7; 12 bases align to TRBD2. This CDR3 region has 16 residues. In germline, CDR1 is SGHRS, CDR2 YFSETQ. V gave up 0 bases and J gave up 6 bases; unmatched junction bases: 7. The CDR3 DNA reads TGCGCCAGCAGCTTGGGTCTAGCGGGAGGGTATGGCGAGCAGTACTTC. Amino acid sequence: CASSLGLAGGYGEQYF.

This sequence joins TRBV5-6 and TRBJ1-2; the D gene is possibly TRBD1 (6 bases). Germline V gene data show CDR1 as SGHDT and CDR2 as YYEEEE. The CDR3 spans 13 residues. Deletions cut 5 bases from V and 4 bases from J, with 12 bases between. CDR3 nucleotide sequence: TGTGCCAGCAGAGTTGGACAGTCCTATGGCTACACCTTC. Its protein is CASRVGQSYGYTF.